The sequence of this T cell receptor beta chain was determined in a study of T cells after yellow fever vaccination. In the study overall: Fractions containing few cells were prepared with SMART-Seq v4 Ultra Low Input. Study-wide results and limits: Once the booster was given, most primary-vaccination clones reappeared, at approximately 97% for CD4 and roughly 85% for CD8. Clonotypes appearing in both CD4 and CD8 compartments existed, and their share was small.

As TCR cDNA was made by 5'RACE template switching, a universal primer site and UMIs were added. MiXCR, run by TCRdb on the 5' RACE reads, gives a single entry per CDR3 protein. The table shows some 550,000 distinct CDR3 sequences, with roughly 19% occurring only once. The sample holds a few counts of this clonotype. Its antigen is not identified. CDR3 length: 17 amino acids. The V gene's germline CDR1 is SGHVT and CDR2 SQSDAQ. J was trimmed by 2 bases and V by 4 bases; bases with no gene match: 10. The material was PBMCs, obtained 15 days after the yellow fever booster vaccination. The source is a man aged 30-40 years who received the YFV17D yellow fever vaccine. V and J are TRBV7-4 and TRBJ2-5; 10 bases agree with TRBD2. The CDR3 DNA sequence: TGTGCCAGCAGCTGTAGAGTCCGGACTAGCGGACAAGAGACCCAGTACTTC. It specifies CASSCRVRTSGQETQYF.